This is a list of T cell receptor beta chains from one sample in a study of cytomegalovirus exposure and HLA in healthy donors. TCRdb's copy holds only in-frame clones and misses some; the assay was immunoSEQ multiplex PCR. The sample has 100,000 to 150,000 clones. Sequencing used PBMCs. The source is a man younger than 35 in good health and CMV-seronegative. The CDR3 runs from the conserved cysteine through the conserved F or W.

>TRBV5-1|TRBJ2-1
CASSFYLGTSGSRGEQFF
>TRBV5-1|TRBJ1-2
CASSLEQNYGYTF
>TRBV30|TRBJ1-3
CAWSAQISGNTIYF
>TRBV5-6|TRBJ1-5
CASSLEGGANQPQHF
>TRBV28|TRBJ1-1
CASSLAEIKTEAFF
>TRBV18|TRBJ2-7
CASSQSQGRRPYEQYF
>TRBV19|TRBJ2-1
CASSPRWTGAYNEQFF
>TRBV9|TRBJ2-5
CASSVAGVEAETQYF
>TRBV4-1|TRBJ1-1
CASSQPPNRGRRNTEAFF
>TRBV18|TRBJ2-7
CASSPPGQGYEQYF
>TRBV21-1|TRBJ1-3
CASSKAHGTGSRSGNTIYF
>TRBV2|TRBJ1-1
CASSDRLGTPEAFF
>TRBV4-2|TRBJ1-1
CASSQDERQGGGVVTEAFF
>TRBV5-1|TRBJ2-7
CASSPPGLARTCEQYF
>TRBV7-9|TRBJ2-1
CASSLAQGTYNEQFF
>TRBV9|TRBJ2-6
CASSVGQGGVSGANVLTF
>TRBV28|TRBJ1-1
CASKGYLFTEAFF